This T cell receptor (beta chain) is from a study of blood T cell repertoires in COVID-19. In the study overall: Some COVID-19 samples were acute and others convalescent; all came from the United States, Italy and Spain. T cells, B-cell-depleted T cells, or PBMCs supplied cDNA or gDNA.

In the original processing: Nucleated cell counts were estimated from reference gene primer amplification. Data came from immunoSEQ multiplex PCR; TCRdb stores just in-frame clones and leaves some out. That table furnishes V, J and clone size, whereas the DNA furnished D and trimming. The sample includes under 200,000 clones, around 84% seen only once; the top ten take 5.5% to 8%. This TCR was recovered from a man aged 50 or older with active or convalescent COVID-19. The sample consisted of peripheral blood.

The CDR3, as DNA: TGTGCCAGCGGGCGGGACAGGGGGTTTAATGAGCAGTTCTTC. Protein: CASGRDRGFNEQFF. This sequence joins TRBV27 and TRBJ2-1; 11 bases fit TRBD1. Germline V lookup: CDR1 MNHEY, CDR2 SMNVEV (reference sequence). The V and J ends lost 8 bases and 7 bases, in that order; junction bases with no gene match: 7. This CDR3 is 14 amino acids long.